This T cell receptor (beta chain) derives from a study of control samples from healthy donors and cancer patients. The CDR3 spans 16 residues. Per the germline V gene, CDR1 is MNHEY and CDR2 is SMNVEV (reference sequence). V was clipped by 2 bases and J by 6 bases, with 19 bases between them. TCRdb's table, derived via immunoSEQ multiplex PCR, lists solely in-frame clones and lacks some. Of 84,000 or so clones listed, 91% are singletons. Sequenced input: blood. The chain is built from TRBV27 and TRBJ1-2; TRBD1 is a possible D gene (6 bases). The source of this sequence is a man aged 50 to 59 in good health. CDR3 region: CASSLATFGGQNGYTF. CDR3 nucleotides: TGTGCCAGCAGTTTAGCGACCTTTGGGGGGCAAAATGGCTACACCTTC.